This T cell receptor beta chain emerged from a study of control samples from healthy donors and cancer patients. Using immunoSEQ multiplex PCR, the repertoire was profiled, and TCRdb retains in-frame clones only, with some absent. The table includes more than 85,000 clones, just over 90% detected once. The sample comprised blood. The sequence was obtained from a human donor in good health. The donor label of this sample is uncertain.

The CDR3 DNA sequence: TGTGCCAGCAGTTACTCAGCTAGCGGGAACACCGGGGAGCTGTTTTTT. Translated, it gives CASSYSASGNTGELFF. The rearrangement joins TRBV6-5 to TRBJ2-2; 7 bases agree with TRBD2. The length of the CDR3 is 16 residues. J was trimmed by 1 base and V by 0 bases; bases with no gene match: 2. The V gene's germline CDR1 is MNHEY and CDR2 SVGAGI.